This TCR beta chain is from a study of blood T cells in healthy people across ages. Whole-study findings and limits: Unknown CMV status may confound age-related changes in expanded clones. Versus aged donors, long-lived donors had higher diversity and more naive CD4+ cells.

Concerning this clonotype itself: The antigen is undetermined.

Primed by a sample-barcoded 5' primer and a J-beta primer mix, a second PCR proceeded for 7 to 11 cycles. Each cDNA molecule, via a template-switch adaptor with 12 random nucleotides, was tagged. TCRdb passed the 5' RACE reads through MiXCR, listing each CDR3 protein once. The sample contains approximately 400,000 distinct CDR3 sequences, roughly half of which appear only once. CDR1 and CDR2 (germline): KGHSH, LQKENI. The length of the CDR3 is 13 residues. Deletions cut 3 bases from V and 5 bases from J, with 10 bases between. The V gene is TRBV18, the J gene TRBJ2-5; D is perhaps TRBD2 (6 bases). Sequenced material: blood. The sequence was collected from a man in his 60s in good health. The CDR3 reads CASSPGLGETQYF. As DNA, the CDR3 is TGTGCCAGCTCACCGGGACTGGGGGAGACCCAGTACTTC.